This TCR beta chain came from a study of identical twins (dated by TCRdb to 2015 to 2016). For the study in its entirety: The study deep-sequenced TCR alpha and beta repertoires from monozygotic twins, unrelated adults of various ages and cord blood to test whether fetal clonotypes persist. To rule out contamination, the twin experiments were replicated at different times with different library preparation protocols. On the study overall, not on this receptor specifically: Compared with coincidental sharing between unrelated individuals, out-of-frame TCR alpha sequences shared between twins showed an excess of sequences with low generation probability. The excess sharing between twins in beta out-of-frame sequences was weaker because fewer shared sequences reduced the signal-to-noise ratio. Zero-insertion analyses could be partly confounded by invariant T cells such as MAIT and iNKT, although diverse VJ usage argued against such confounding for most clonotypes. Because the same donors could not be followed over many years, the conclusions depended on cross-sectional statistical analysis. Abundant cord blood beta clonotypes carried fewer insertions; young adult naive repertoires showed a weaker similar trend, while memory repertoires showed none. Out-of-frame TCR alpha sharing in monozygotic twins was systematically underestimated by recombination models, whereas sharing between unrelated individuals was in agreement with the recombination models.

Only healthy Caucasian donors were included. The twin cohort consisted of three pairs of female monozygotic twins, all aged roughly 18 to 30 years. CD4+ and CD8+ T cell populations were isolated with positive isolation kits from Invitrogen. Of note for this clonotype: Its cognate antigen has yet to be identified. No base quality information exists; no much larger clone differs at one position.

The library relied on 5' RACE. TCRdb lists the instrument as Illumina HiSeq 2000. A universal primer binding site was introduced by template switching, and a unique molecular identifier was present in the final cDNA, enabling accurate counting of TCR cDNA molecules. Specific primers in the conserved constant-segment region were used to synthesize first-strand cDNA for the TCR alpha and beta chains. To control for contamination, every cDNA library carried two barcodes: a SMART-Mk sample barcode plus Illumina barcodes. TruSeq adapter sequences along with Illumina sample barcodes were introduced in two successive PCR steps. The TCR alpha and beta cDNA libraries were sequenced on the Illumina HiSeq platform using custom primers. Per the authors' processing: MiGEC was used to process raw reads and extract unique molecular identifiers, and MiXCR was used to find CDR3 positions. Recombination models were inferred per individual with the repgenHMM and IGoR tools using an EM algorithm. Shared clonotypes were analyzed with the tcR package in R, and sharing was normalized by the product of cloneset sizes. To study raw recombination without the effects of thymic and clonal selection, out-of-frame nonproductive sequences were analyzed. Through fastp at Q25 and MiXCR, TCRdb rebuilt clones from the public reads, retaining in-frame beta chains. Entries are consolidated by CDR3 protein sequence, retaining the most common genes and DNA. These V and J calls originate from TCRdb's pipeline instead of the authors' own analysis. This sample is represented by over 250,000 distinct CDR3 sequences; roughly 9% of them were singletons. 6% to 8.5% of the sample is taken by the ten largest.

The germline V gene (reference sequence) sets CDR1 to DFQATT and CDR2 to SNEGSKA. The CDR3 contains 15 residues, cysteine and phenylalanine counted. The kept DNA is CDR3 alone, 45 bases in frame from the first base. Relative to germline, V is 2 bases shorter and J is 0 bases shorter, with 10 bases between their ends. Another study also made use of these data, one on yellow fever vaccine responses in identical twins. As described in the second report: According to the authors, in identical twins the way T cells responded to vaccination appeared partly convergent and partly personalized. In the study, vaccine-responding T cell clones were precisely tracked in identical twins.

The sequenced sample was CD8+ T cells sorted from blood. The chain is made from TRBV20-1 and TRBJ2-2; the D gene lacks a confident call. The origin of this receptor is a woman aged 18-29 years in good health. This receptor carries the CDR3 CSARSVEANTGELFF. DNA sequence: TGCAGTGCTAGATCGGTAGAAGCGAACACCGGGGAGCTGTTTTTT.